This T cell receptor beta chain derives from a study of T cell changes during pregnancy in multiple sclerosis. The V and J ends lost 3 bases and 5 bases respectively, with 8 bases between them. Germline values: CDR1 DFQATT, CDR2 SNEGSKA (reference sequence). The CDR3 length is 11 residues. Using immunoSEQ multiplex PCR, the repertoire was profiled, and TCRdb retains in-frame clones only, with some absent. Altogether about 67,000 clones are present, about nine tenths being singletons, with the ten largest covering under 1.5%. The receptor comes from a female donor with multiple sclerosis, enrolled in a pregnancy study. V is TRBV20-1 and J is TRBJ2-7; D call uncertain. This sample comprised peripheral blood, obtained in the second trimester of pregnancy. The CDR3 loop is CSASGGHEQYF. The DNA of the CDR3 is TGCAGTGCTAGTGGCGGCCACGAGCAGTACTTC.